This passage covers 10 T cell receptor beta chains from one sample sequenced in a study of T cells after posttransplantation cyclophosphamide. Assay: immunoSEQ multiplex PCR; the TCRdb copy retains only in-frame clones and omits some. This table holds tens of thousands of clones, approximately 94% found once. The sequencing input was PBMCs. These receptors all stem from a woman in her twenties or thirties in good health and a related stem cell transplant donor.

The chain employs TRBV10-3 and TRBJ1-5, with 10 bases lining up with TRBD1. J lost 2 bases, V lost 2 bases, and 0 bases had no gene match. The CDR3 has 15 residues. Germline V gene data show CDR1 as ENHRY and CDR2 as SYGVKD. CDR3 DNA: TGTGCCATCAGTGAGGGGACAGGGGGCAATCAGCCCCAGCATTTT. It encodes CAISEGTGGNQPQHF.

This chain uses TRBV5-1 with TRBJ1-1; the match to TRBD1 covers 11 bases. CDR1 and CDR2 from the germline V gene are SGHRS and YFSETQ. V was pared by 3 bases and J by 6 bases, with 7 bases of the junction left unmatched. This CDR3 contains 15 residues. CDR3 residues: CASSWTGGSSSEAFF. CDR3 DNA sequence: TGCGCCAGCAGCTGGACAGGGGGCAGTTCCTCTGAAGCTTTCTTT. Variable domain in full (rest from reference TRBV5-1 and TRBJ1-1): KAGVTQTPRYLIKTRGQQVTLSCSPISGHRSVSWYQQTPGQGLQFLFEYFSETQRNKGNFPGRFSGRQFSNSRSEMNVSTLELGDSALYLCASSWTGGSSSEAFFGQGTRLTVV.

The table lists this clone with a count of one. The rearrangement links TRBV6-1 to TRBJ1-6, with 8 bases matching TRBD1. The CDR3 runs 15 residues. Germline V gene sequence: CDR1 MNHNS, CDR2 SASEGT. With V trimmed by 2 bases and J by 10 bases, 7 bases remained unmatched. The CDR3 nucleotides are TGTGCCAGCAGTGAAATGGGACAGGAGAAATCACCCCTCCACTTT. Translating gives CASSEMGQEKSPLHF.

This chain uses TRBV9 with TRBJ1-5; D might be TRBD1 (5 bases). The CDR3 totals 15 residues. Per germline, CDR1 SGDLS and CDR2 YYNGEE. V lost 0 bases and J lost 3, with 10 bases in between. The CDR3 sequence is CASSVAPGPNQPQHF. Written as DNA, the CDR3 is TGTGCCAGCAGCGTAGCACCAGGGCCCAATCAGCCCCAGCATTTT.

The CDR3 loop reads CSVEDRGWRAVTDTQYF. The CDR3 coding sequence is TGCAGCGTTGAAGATCGGGGATGGCGGGCTGTCACAGATACGCAGTATTTT. This chain uses TRBV29-1 with TRBJ2-3, with TRBD2 as a possible D gene (5 bases). Germline V lookup: CDR1 SQVTM, CDR2 ANQGSEA. CDR3 length equals 17 residues. V gave up 0 bases and J gave up 2 bases, with 18 bases separating them.

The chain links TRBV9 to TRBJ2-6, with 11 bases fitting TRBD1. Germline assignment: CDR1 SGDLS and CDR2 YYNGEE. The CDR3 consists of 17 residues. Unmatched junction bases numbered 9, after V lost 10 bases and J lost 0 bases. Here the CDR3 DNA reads TGTGCCGGGGGACAGGGGGTAGGAATCTCTGGGGCCAACGTCCTGACTTTC. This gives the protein CAGGQGVGISGANVLTF.

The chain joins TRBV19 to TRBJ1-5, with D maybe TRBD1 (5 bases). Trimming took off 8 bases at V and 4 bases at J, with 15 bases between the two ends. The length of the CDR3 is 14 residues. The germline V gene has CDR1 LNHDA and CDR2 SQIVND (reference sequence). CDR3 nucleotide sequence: TGTGCCAGTGAACAGGCACCCCTTAATCAGCCCCAGCATTTT. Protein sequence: CASEQAPLNQPQHF. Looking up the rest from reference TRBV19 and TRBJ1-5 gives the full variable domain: DGGITQSPKYLFRKEGQNVTLSCEQNLNHDAMYWYRQDPGQGLRLIYYSQIVNDFQKGDIAEGYSVSREKKESFPLTVTSAQKNPTAFYLCASEQAPLNQPQHFGDGTRLSIL.

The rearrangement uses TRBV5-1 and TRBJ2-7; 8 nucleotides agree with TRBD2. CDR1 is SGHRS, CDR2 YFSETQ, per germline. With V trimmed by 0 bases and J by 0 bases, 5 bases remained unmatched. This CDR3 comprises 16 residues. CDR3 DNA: TGCGCCAGCAGCTTGGGGCCTAGCGGGTACTCCTACGAGCAGTACTTC. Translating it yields CASSLGPSGYSYEQYF.

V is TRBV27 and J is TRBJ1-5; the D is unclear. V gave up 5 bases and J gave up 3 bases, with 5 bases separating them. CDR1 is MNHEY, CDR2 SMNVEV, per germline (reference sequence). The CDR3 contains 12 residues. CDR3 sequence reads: CASSPNNQPQHF. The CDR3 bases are TGTGCCAGCAGTCCAAACAATCAGCCCCAGCATTTT.

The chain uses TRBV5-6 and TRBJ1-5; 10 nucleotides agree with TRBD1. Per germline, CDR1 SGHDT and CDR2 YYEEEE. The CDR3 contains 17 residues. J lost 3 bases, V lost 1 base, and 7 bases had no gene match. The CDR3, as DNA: TGTGCCAGCAGCTTGACGGGGACAGGGGTCCACAATCAGCCCCAGCATTTT. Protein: CASSLTGTGVHNQPQHF. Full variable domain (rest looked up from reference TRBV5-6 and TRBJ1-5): DAGVTQSPTHLIKTRGQQVTLRCSPKSGHDTVSWYQQALGQGPQFIFQYYEEEERQRGNFPDRFSGHQFPNYSSELNVNALLLGDSALYLCASSLTGTGVHNQPQHFGDGTRLSIL.